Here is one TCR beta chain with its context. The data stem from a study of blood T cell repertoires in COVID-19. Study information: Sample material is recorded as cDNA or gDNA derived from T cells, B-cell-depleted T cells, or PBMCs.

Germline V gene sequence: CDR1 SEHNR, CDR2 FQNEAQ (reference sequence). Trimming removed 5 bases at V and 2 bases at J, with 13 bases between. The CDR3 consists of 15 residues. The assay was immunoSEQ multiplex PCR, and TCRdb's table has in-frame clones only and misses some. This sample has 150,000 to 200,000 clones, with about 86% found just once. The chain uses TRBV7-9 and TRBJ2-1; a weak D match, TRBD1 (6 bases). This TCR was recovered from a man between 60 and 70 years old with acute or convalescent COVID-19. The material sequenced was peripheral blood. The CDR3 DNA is TGTGCCAGCAGCCCCAGGGGAGTCGCCTACAATGAGCAGTTCTTC. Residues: CASSPRGVAYNEQFF.